This TCR beta chain was observed in a study of blood T cell repertoires in COVID-19. Overall study context: PBMCs, B-cell-depleted T cells, or T cells provided the cDNA or gDNA that made up the material.

Per the germline V gene, CDR1 is SGHDT and CDR2 is YYEEEE. V was pared by 2 bases and J by 5 bases, with 10 bases between. This CDR3 is built from 13 residues. Profiling relied on immunoSEQ multiplex PCR, and the TCRdb table lists in-frame clones only, not all of them. The data show approximately 86,000 clones, about 80% seen once. This TCR was sampled from a woman aged 70-85 years with acute or convalescent COVID-19. The specimen sequenced was peripheral blood. V is TRBV5-6 and J is TRBJ1-1; no definite D call. The DNA of the CDR3 is TGTGCCAGCAGCTTCAGGTTGGCAACTGAAGCTTTCTTT. It is translated as CASSFRLATEAFF.